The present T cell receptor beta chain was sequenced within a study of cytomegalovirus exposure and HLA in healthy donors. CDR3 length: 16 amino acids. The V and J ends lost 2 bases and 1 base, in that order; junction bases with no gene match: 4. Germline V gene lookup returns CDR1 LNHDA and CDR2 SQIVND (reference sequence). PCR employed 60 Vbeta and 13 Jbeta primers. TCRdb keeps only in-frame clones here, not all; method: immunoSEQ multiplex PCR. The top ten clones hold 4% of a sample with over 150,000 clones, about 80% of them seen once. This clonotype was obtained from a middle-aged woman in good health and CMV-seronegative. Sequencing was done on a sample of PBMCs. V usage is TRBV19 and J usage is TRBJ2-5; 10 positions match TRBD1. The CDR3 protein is CASSIKGQGLQETQYF. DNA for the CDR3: TGTGCCAGTAGTATAAAGGGACAGGGGCTCCAAGAGACCCAGTACTTC.